The source of this TCR beta chain is a study of post-analysis software for immune sequencing data. General study results and limits: Controls' normalized Chao1 diversity significantly exceeded that of multiple sclerosis patients. The five TRBV segments detected at higher frequency in patients than in controls included TRBV5-6, TRBV5-1 and TRBV20-1. When the samples were clustered directly with F measure, those that had been prepared in the same batch showed strong co-clustering.

This clonotype was counted a few times. Its antigen is undetermined. Unique molecular identifiers tagged the TCR beta cDNA libraries. Each batch of roughly 1 to 11 million T cells produced roughly 0.5 million cDNA molecules. Via MiXCR, TCRdb re-called the PCR reads, giving one row per CDR3 protein. The data show 800,000 to 950,000 distinct CDR3 sequences, roughly 58% seen once. Trimming removed 1 base at V and 0 bases at J, with 12 bases between. Germline loops: CDR1 SGHRS, CDR2 YFSETQ. This CDR3 has 16 amino acids. The chain combines TRBV5-1 with TRBJ2-3, with D perhaps TRBD2 (6 bases). This receptor was obtained from a girl aged 10 to 17 with multiple sclerosis. Source material: blood. The DNA of the CDR3 is TGCGCCAGCAGCTTGTCGGCGGGGATTAGCACAGATACGCAGTATTTT. This translates into CASSLSAGISTDTQYF.